Listed here are 14 T cell receptor beta chains from one sample, sequenced in a study of identical twins. MiXCR was run by TCRdb on the 5' RACE reads, yielding one entry per CDR3 protein. The sample has 200,000 or so distinct CDR3 sequences, 7.5% seen once; the top ten hold less than 2%. The same data also contributed to another study, on yellow fever vaccine responses in identical twins.

The specimen sequenced was memory (CD45RO+) T cells sorted from blood. These receptors all come from a woman between 18 and 29 years old in good health.

The sample holds many counts of this clonotype. The V gene is TRBV29-1, the J gene TRBJ2-3; D is possibly TRBD2 (5 bases). The CDR3 loop spans 12 amino acids. Germline CDR1 reads SQVTM; CDR2 reads ANQGSEA. V shed 6 bases and J shed 0 bases, with 7 bases lying between them. In nucleotides, the CDR3 is TGCAGCGTGACTACTAGCACAGATACGCAGTATTTT. Amino acid sequence: CSVTTSTDTQYF.

The table lists this clonotype with a few counts. This chain joins TRBV4-3 and TRBJ2-1; 11 bases fit TRBD2. V was clipped by 0 bases and J by 2 bases; unmatched bases: 3. Germline CDR1 and CDR2: LGHNA and YSLEER. CDR3 length: 17 amino acids. The CDR3 DNA reads TGCGCCAGCAGCCAAGATCTAGCGGGAGGACCCTACAATGAGCAGTTCTTC. Translation: CASSQDLAGGPYNEQFF.

This clonotype was picked up many times. The chain uses TRBV29-1 and TRBJ2-1; possibly TRBD1 or TRBD2 for D (5 bases each). The CDR3 totals 13 residues. Germline CDR1 SQVTM, CDR2 ANQGSEA. Trimming left V 3 bases short and J 12 bases short, with 18 bases between. CDR3 loop: CSVELAGTVRQFF. The DNA for the CDR3 is TGCAGCGTTGAGTTGGCAGGGACGGTGAGGCAGTTCTTC.

This clonotype came up a few times. The gene calls are TRBV3-1 and TRBJ2-7; D may correspond to TRBD1 or TRBD2 (5 bases each). CDR1 and CDR2 (germline): LGHDT, YNNKEL (reference sequence). The V gene lost 4 bases and the J gene lost 0 bases, with 16 bases spanning the gap. The CDR3 loop spans 16 amino acids. The DNA of the CDR3 is TGTGCCAGCAGCCCCTACGGGACCAAAAGCTCCTACGAGCAGTACTTC. Translating it yields CASSPYGTKSSYEQYF.

There are a few counts of this clonotype. The rearrangement links TRBV12-3 or TRBV12-4 to TRBJ2-7; D is tentatively TRBD1 or TRBD2 (5 bases each). Trimming removed 5 bases at V and 5 bases at J, with 13 bases between. The length of the CDR3 is 13 residues. CDR3 region: CASSDRDRNEQYF. Written as DNA, the CDR3 is TGTGCCAGCAGTGACCGGGACCGCAACGAGCAGTACTTC.

The V gene is TRBV15, the J gene TRBJ2-7; D gene unclear. Between the trimmed V and J ends, which lost 5 bases and 4 bases, there was a span of 15 bases. Germline V gene sequence: CDR1 LNHNV, CDR2 YYDKDF (reference sequence). The CDR3 consists of 14 residues. In DNA form, the CDR3 reads TGTGCCACCAGCTCCTGGACGGAACCGTACGAGCAGTACTTC. It specifies CATSSWTEPYEQYF.

The V and J genes are TRBV6-1 and TRBJ2-3; D is unresolved. V dropped 8 bases and J dropped 2 bases, with 11 bases sitting between them. Germline V gene data show CDR1 as MNHNS and CDR2 as SASEGT. CDR3 length: 13 amino acids. Here the CDR3 reads CASSATFTDTQYF. The CDR3 DNA reads TGTGCCAGCTCGGCCACATTCACAGATACGCAGTATTTT.

This chain's CDR3 is CASSVSTSGSYEQYF. In DNA, the CDR3 is TGTGCCAGCAGTGTCTCGACTAGCGGCTCCTACGAGCAGTACTTC. The chain links TRBV28 to TRBJ2-7; TRBD2 matches 9 bases. There are 15 residues in the CDR3. V dropped 5 bases and J dropped 0; count of bases not matched to a gene: 5. CDR1 is MDHEN, CDR2 SYDVKM, per germline.

This clonotype was found a few times. The chain uses TRBV12-3 or TRBV12-4 and TRBJ2-3; D may be TRBD2 (5 bases). V was pared by 3 bases and J by 6 bases, with 16 bases between. This CDR3 is 15 amino acids long. The CDR3 loop reads CASSLGLRLLDTQYF. CDR3 nucleotide sequence: TGTGCCAGCAGTTTGGGCCTACGACTACTGGATACGCAGTATTTT.

The chain carries TRBV2 and TRBJ2-6; 7 bases are shared with TRBD1. V was clipped by 6 bases and J by 4 bases; unmatched bases: 6. CDR1 and CDR2 from the germline V gene are SNHLY and FYNNEI. This CDR3 region has 15 residues. Here the CDR3 reads CASRTGSGGANVLTF. For the CDR3, the DNA is TGTGCCAGCAGGACAGGGTCGGGAGGGGCCAACGTCCTGACTTTC.

This clonotype was seen ten or more times. CDR3 nucleotide sequence: TGTGCCAGCACCCCATATGGGGACAGGACCTACGAGCAGTACTTC. Translated: CASTPYGDRTYEQYF. The chain uses TRBV28 and TRBJ2-7, with 8 positions matching TRBD1. The junction had 10 bases not matched to a gene; V was cut back by 7 bases and J by 2 bases. The CDR3 contains 15 residues. Germline CDR1 is MDHEN and CDR2 is SYDVKM.

The V call is TRBV4-3, the J call TRBJ2-7; D is unresolved. Between the trimmed V and J ends, which lost 0 bases and 0 bases, there was a span of 9 bases. Germline V gene data show CDR1 as LGHNA and CDR2 as YSLEER. There are 15 residues in the CDR3. The CDR3: CASSQEGGISYEQYF. CDR3 nucleotides: TGCGCCAGCAGCCAAGAAGGTGGCATCTCCTACGAGCAGTACTTC.

Many counts were recorded for this clonotype. V usage is TRBV7-2 and J usage is TRBJ1-2; no reliable D call. The V gene lost 2 bases and the J gene lost 6 bases, with 10 bases spanning the gap. This CDR3 contains 13 residues. Germline CDR1 SGHTA, CDR2 FQGNSA. Written as DNA, the CDR3 is TGTGCCAGCAGCTTACTGGGAGAGAATGGCTACACCTTC. It is translated as CASSLLGENGYTF.

The chain recombines TRBV6-5 with TRBJ2-1; D not resolved. Trimming removed 6 bases at V and 8 bases at J, with 11 bases between. The CDR3 runs 12 residues. Germline assignment: CDR1 MNHEY and CDR2 SVGAGI. CDR3 loop: CASRTRRDEQFF. CDR3 DNA: TGTGCCAGCAGGACTCGACGTGATGAGCAGTTCTTC.